Listed here are 25 T cell receptor beta chains from one sample, sequenced in a study of blood T cell repertoires in COVID-19. TCRdb's copy holds only in-frame clones and misses some; the assay was immunoSEQ multiplex PCR. The table lists about 370,000 clones, roughly 90% of them singletons. Sequencing was carried out using peripheral blood. The receptors here all came from a woman in her thirties with COVID-19, enrolled during active disease.

The rearrangement links TRBV14 to TRBJ2-7; 8 bases map to TRBD1. The length of the CDR3 is 14 residues. With V trimmed by 3 bases and J by 9 bases, 10 bases remained unmatched. Germline V gene sequence: CDR1 SGHDN, CDR2 FVKESK. The CDR3 nucleotides are TGTGCCAGCAGCCAGTCCGGCAGGGGGCCTTTGCAGTACGTC. This sequence encodes CASSQSGRGPLQYV.

The chain combines TRBV12-5 with TRBJ2-3, with unresolved D. Trimming stripped 6 bases from V and 2 bases from J, with 12 bases between. Germline V gives CDR1 LGHNT, CDR2 FRNRAP. The CDR3 length is 14 residues. CDR3 sequence: CASGVDLTTDTQYF. The CDR3 DNA follows: TGTGCTAGTGGGGTAGACTTAACCACAGATACGCAGTATTTT.

In regard to this clone: The same CDR3 is also encoded by other DNA sequences in this sample. CDR3 in DNA: TGTGCCACCAGCAGAGACACTAGCTACGAGCAGTACTTC. It is translated as CATSRDTSYEQYF. The chain joins TRBV15 to TRBJ2-7, with a weak D call TRBD2 (5 bases). The CDR3 sequence is 13 residues long. CDR1 and CDR2 (germline): LNHNV, YYDKDF (reference sequence). Trimming took off 0 bases at V and 3 bases at J, with 6 bases between the two ends.

The table lists this clone with a few counts. The chain uses TRBV5-1 and TRBJ2-6, with D tentatively TRBD1 (6 bases). Germline assignment: CDR1 SGHRS and CDR2 YFSETQ. With 1 base removed from V and 0 bases from J, the gap between germline ends came to 8 bases. This CDR3 has 16 amino acids. The CDR3 coding sequence is TGCGCCAGCAGCTTGACAGGGACCTCTGGGGCCAACGTCCTGACTTTC. This sequence encodes CASSLTGTSGANVLTF.

The V call is TRBV30, the J call TRBJ2-1; 8 positions match TRBD2. J gave up 0 bases and V 5 bases, and 6 bases lay outside the gene matches. The germline V gene encodes CDR1 GTSNPN and CDR2 SVGIG (reference sequence). The CDR3 is 15 residues long. The CDR3 nucleotides read TGTGCCTGGGCAGGTACTAGCGGCTCCTACAATGAGCAGTTCTTC. Protein sequence: CAWAGTSGSYNEQFF.

The chain has TRBV2 and TRBJ2-5; 7 positions agree with TRBD1. Germline V lookup: CDR1 SNHLY, CDR2 FYNNEI. This CDR3 comprises 12 residues. After removal of 6 bases from V and 5 bases from J, the junction contained 3 bases not matched to a gene. CDR3 bases: TGTGCCAGCAGGACAGGGCTGGAGACCCAGTACTTC. Its protein is CASRTGLETQYF.

The chain combines TRBV6-6 with TRBJ1-5; the D is unclear. Germline V CDR1 and CDR2: MNHNY, SVGAGI (reference sequence). Deletions cut 0 bases from V and 2 bases from J, with 5 bases between. The length of the CDR3 is 14 residues. The CDR3 protein is CASSYSAGNQPQHF. DNA of the CDR3: TGTGCCAGCAGTTACTCAGCGGGCAATCAGCCCCAGCATTTT.

A single count supports this clone. The chain is built from TRBV27 and TRBJ2-3; 8 nucleotides match TRBD2. This CDR3 comprises 15 residues. Losses at the gene ends were 5 bases for V and 3 bases for J; bases not matched to a gene: 7. Per the germline V gene, CDR1 is MNHEY and CDR2 is SMNVEV (reference sequence). The CDR3 region has the DNA TGTGCCAGCAGTCCTCGAGTAGCGGGGACAGATACGCAGTATTTT. It translates to CASSPRVAGTDTQYF.

The genes are TRBV10-3 and TRBJ2-3; tentative D call: TRBD1 (5 bases). Germline V gene lookup returns CDR1 ENHRY and CDR2 SYGVKD. Deletions cut 4 bases from V and 4 bases from J, with 6 bases between. This CDR3 contains 12 residues. The CDR3 is CAISAGPDTQYF. In DNA form, the CDR3 reads TGTGCCATCAGTGCAGGGCCAGATACGCAGTATTTT.

This clone appeared a few times. The chain recombines TRBV7-6 with TRBJ1-3; D gene ambiguous. The ends were cut back, 6 bases at V and 0 bases at J, with 18 bases in the middle. In germline, CDR1 is SGHVS, CDR2 FNYEAQ. This CDR3 spans 17 amino acids. In nucleotides, the CDR3 is TGTGCCAGCAGTCCTAGCTCCGCAGATCCCTCTGGAAACACCATATATTTT. Its translation is CASSPSSADPSGNTIYF. The full variable domain, in which reference TRBV7-6 and TRBJ1-3 provide the parts outside the CDR3, is GAGVSQSPRYKVTKRGQDVALRCDPISGHVSLYWYRQALGQGPEFLTYFNYEAQQDKSGLPNDRFSAERPEGSISTLTIQRTEQRDSAMYRCASSPSSADPSGNTIYFGEGSWLTVV.

The chain links TRBV12-2 to TRBJ1-4; the table's D call of TRBD1 was not tested on the DNA. TRBV12-2 is tagged as a pseudogene. The CDR3 runs to 20 residues. For the CDR3, the DNA is TGTGCAAGTCGCTCACTGGGACAGGAGGTAACCGATGCAACTAATGAAAAACTGTTTTTT. Translating it yields CASRSLGQEVTDATNEKLFF.

This sequence joins TRBV10-3 and TRBJ2-5, with D perhaps matching TRBD1 (5 bases). CDR1 is ENHRY and CDR2 is SYGVKD in the germline V gene. Trimming removed 2 bases at V and 4 bases at J, with 14 bases between. This CDR3 is 15 amino acids long. CDR3 coding DNA: TGTGCCATCAGTGAGCCGGTACAGGTCCCAGAGACCCAGTACTTC. Translating gives CAISEPVQVPETQYF.

The chain couples TRBV5-6 to TRBJ2-7; TRBD1 agrees at 9 bases. V shed 3 bases, J shed 3 bases, and the junction held 4 bases outside the gene matches. The length of the CDR3 is 14 residues. Germline V gene sequence: CDR1 SGHDT, CDR2 YYEEEE. CDR3 protein: CASSWGQGLYEQYF. The DNA for the CDR3 is TGTGCCAGCAGCTGGGGACAGGGACTCTACGAGCAGTACTTC.

V usage is TRBV9 and J usage is TRBJ2-2, with 7 bases identical to TRBD1. CDR1 is SGDLS and CDR2 is YYNGEE in the germline V gene. The CDR3 totals 15 residues. J gave up 1 base and V 6 bases, and 6 bases lay outside the gene matches. CDR3 sequence reads: CASKKGTENTGELFF. The CDR3 DNA reads TGTGCCAGCAAGAAGGGGACAGAGAACACCGGGGAGCTGTTTTTT. Complete variable domain (other parts from reference TRBV9 and TRBJ2-2): DSGVTQTPKHLITATGQRVTLRCSPRSGDLSVYWYQQSLDQGLQFLIQYYNGEERAKGNILERFSAQQFPDLHSELNLSSLELGDSALYFCASKKGTENTGELFFGEGSRLTVL.

The chain has TRBV19 and TRBJ1-2, with D tentatively TRBD1 (5 bases). Trimming shortened V by 8 bases and J by 4 bases, and 8 bases separated the two germline ends. This CDR3 has 11 amino acids. Germline V gives CDR1 LNHDA, CDR2 SQIVND (reference sequence). For the CDR3, the DNA is TGTGCCAGTGGGAGGGGCTATGGCTACACCTTC. It is translated as CASGRGYGYTF.

J is TRBJ1-2 and V is TRBV3-1 (or the pseudogene TRBV3-2), with 9 bases lining up with TRBD1. The CDR3 spans 14 residues. V lost 4 bases to trimming and J lost 3 bases; unmatched junction nucleotides: 3. Germline V CDR1 and CDR2: LGHDT, YNNKEL (reference sequence). CDR3: CASSRGQGDYGYTF. CDR3 bases: TGTGCCAGCAGCCGGGGACAGGGTGACTATGGCTACACCTTC.

The V call is TRBV15, the J call TRBJ1-1; D possibly corresponds to TRBD1 (5 bases). With 3 bases removed from V and 3 bases from J, the gap between germline ends came to 11 bases. Germline assignment: CDR1 LNHNV and CDR2 YYDKDF (reference sequence). The CDR3 loop spans 14 amino acids. CDR3 region: CATSRQGWDTEAFF. In nucleotides, the CDR3 is TGTGCCACCAGCAGGCAGGGTTGGGACACTGAAGCTTTCTTT.

The chain couples TRBV11-2 to TRBJ1-4, with 7 bases matching TRBD1. V shed 0 bases and J 5 bases; nucleotides not matched to a gene: 6. This CDR3 has 16 residues. In germline, CDR1 is SGHAT, CDR2 FQNNGV. CDR3 DNA: TGTGCCAGCAGCTTAGATCTGGGACAGCCGAATGAAAAACTGTTTTTT. This gives the protein CASSLDLGQPNEKLFF.

The V and J genes are TRBV5-4 and TRBJ2-7; D possibly corresponds to TRBD1 (5 bases). CDR3 length: 14 amino acids. Trimming cost V 0 bases and J 3 bases, with 10 bases left between them. Germline V gives CDR1 SGHNT, CDR2 YYREEE (reference sequence). CDR3 DNA: TGTGCCAGCAGCTTGGAGGGGAATCACTACGAGCAGTACTTC. Translated, it gives CASSLEGNHYEQYF.

This chain connects TRBV6-6 to TRBJ1-6; D is possibly TRBD1 (6 bases). Trimming took off 6 bases at V and 10 bases at J, with 19 bases between the two ends. Germline V CDR1 and CDR2: MNHNY, SVGAGI (reference sequence). This CDR3 is built from 15 residues. This CDR3 reads CASRRAGGLGSPLHF. The CDR3, as DNA: TGTGCCAGCAGAAGGGCGGGGGGGCTCGGGTCACCCCTCCACTTT.

This sequence joins TRBV5-4 and TRBJ2-7; D possibly corresponds to TRBD2 (6 bases). The CDR3 is 13 amino acids. Germline-derived CDR1 and CDR2 are SGHNT and YYREEE (reference sequence). V lost 4 bases, J lost 5 bases, and 13 bases lay in between. The CDR3 DNA follows: TGTGCCAGCAGCCCGGAGGCTAGCGACGAGCAGTACTTC. Translation gives CASSPEASDEQYF.

The chain uses TRBV27 and TRBJ2-1; D not resolved. This CDR3 has 13 residues. CDR1 is MNHEY, CDR2 SMNVEV, per germline (reference sequence). V was cut by 2 bases and J by 2 bases, with 4 bases left in between. CDR3 loop: CASSLLAYNEQFF. Here the CDR3 DNA reads TGTGCCAGCAGTTTACTAGCCTACAATGAGCAGTTCTTC.

The chain combines TRBV7-8 with TRBJ2-2; D is possibly TRBD2 (7 bases). CDR3 length equals 13 residues. V was shortened by 4 bases and J by 9 bases, with 12 bases between the two germline ends. Per germline, CDR1 SGHVS and CDR2 FQNEAQ. The DNA of the CDR3 is TGTGCCAGCAGCTATGGGGGGGCGAGGGAGCTGTTTTTT. Its protein product is CASSYGGARELFF.

This sequence joins TRBV18 and TRBJ2-1; no reliable D call. Germline CDR1 reads KGHSH; CDR2 reads LQKENI. Trimming cost V 1 base and J 5 bases, with 12 bases left between them. This CDR3 spans 15 amino acids. The CDR3 loop reads CASSPQESLHNEQFF. The CDR3 DNA sequence: TGTGCCAGCTCACCACAGGAGAGCCTCCACAATGAGCAGTTCTTC.

The rearrangement links TRBV7-9 to TRBJ2-7; 7 positions match TRBD1. Germline CDR1 SEHNR, CDR2 FQNEAQ (reference sequence). Trimming at V came to 5 bases and at J to 2 bases, leaving 6 bases not matched to a gene. The CDR3 has 14 amino acids. CDR3 in DNA: TGTGCCAGCAGCCTACAGGGGAACCCCTACGAGCAGTACGTC. Translated: CASSLQGNPYEQYV.